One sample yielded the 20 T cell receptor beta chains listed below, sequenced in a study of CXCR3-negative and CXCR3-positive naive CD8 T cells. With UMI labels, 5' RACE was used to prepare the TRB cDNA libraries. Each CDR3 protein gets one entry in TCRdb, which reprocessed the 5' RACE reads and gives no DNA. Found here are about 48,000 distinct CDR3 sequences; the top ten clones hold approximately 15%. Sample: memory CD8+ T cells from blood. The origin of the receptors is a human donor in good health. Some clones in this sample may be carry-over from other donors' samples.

CDR3 protein: CSVLVQGQYEQYF. The chain combines TRBV29-1 with TRBJ2-7; with no DNA, the TCRdb D assignment of TRBD1 cannot be verified. The CDR3 runs to 13 residues. Germline V gene data show CDR1 as SQVTM and CDR2 as ANQGSEA.

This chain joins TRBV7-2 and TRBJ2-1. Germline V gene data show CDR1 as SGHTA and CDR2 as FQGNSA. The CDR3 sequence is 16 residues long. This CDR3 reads CASRSGWGRTQQEQFF.

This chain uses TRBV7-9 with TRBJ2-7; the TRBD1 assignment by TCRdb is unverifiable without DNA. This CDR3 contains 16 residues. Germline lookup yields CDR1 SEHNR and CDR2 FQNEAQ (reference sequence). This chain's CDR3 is CASSSLPGQGIYEQYF.

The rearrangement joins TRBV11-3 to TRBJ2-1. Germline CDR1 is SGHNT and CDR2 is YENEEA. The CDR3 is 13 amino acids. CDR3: CASSLSHYNEQFF. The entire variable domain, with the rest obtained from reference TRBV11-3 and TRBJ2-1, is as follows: EAGVVQSPRYKIIEKKQPVAFWCNPISGHNTLYWYLQNLGQGPELLIRYENEEAVDDSQLPKDRFSAERLKGVDSTLKIQPAELGDSAVYLCASSLSHYNEQFFGPGTRLTVL.

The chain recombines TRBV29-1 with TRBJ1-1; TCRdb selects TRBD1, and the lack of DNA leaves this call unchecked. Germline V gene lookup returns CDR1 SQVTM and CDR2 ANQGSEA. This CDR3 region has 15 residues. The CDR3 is CSVGQGMGMNTEAFF.

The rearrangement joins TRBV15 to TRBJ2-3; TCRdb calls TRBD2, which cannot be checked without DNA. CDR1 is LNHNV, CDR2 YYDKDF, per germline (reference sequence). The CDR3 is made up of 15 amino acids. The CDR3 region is CATSTTRASTDTQYF. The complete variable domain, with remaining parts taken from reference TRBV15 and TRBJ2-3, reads DAMVIQNPRYQVTQFGKPVTLSCSQTLNHNVMYWYQQKSSQAPKLLFHYYDKDFNNEADTPDNFQSRRPNTSFCFLDIRSPGLGDTAMYLCATSTTRASTDTQYFGPGTRLTVL.

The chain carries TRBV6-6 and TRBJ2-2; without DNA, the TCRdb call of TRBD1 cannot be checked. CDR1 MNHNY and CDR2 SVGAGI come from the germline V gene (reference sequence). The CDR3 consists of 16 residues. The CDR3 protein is CASRGGALMDTGELFF.

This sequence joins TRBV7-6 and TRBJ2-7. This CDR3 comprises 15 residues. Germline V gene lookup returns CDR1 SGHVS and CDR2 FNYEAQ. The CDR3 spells CASSLSQGGAYEQYF.

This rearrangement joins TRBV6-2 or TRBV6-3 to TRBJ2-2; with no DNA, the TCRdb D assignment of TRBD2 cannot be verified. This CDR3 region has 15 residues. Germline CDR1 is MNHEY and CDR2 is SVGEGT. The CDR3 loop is CASSYPASLHGELFF.

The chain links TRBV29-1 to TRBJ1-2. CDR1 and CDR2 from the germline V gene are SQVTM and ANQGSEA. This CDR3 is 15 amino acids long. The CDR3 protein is CSVEDAGHFDYGYTF.

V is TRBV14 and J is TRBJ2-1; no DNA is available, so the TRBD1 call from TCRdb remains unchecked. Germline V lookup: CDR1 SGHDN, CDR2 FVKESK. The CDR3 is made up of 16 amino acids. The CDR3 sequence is CASSQVWQGDRNEQFF. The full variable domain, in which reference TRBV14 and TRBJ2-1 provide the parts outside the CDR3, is EAGVTQFPSHSVIEKGQTVTLRCDPISGHDNLYWYRRVMGKEIKFLLHFVKESKQDESGMPNNRFLAERTGGTYSTLKVQPAELEDSGVYFCASSQVWQGDRNEQFFGPGTRLTVL.

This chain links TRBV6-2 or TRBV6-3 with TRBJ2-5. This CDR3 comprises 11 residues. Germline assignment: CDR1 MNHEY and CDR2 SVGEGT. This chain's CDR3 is CASTSRETQYF.

CDR3 in amino acids: CASGLPEGAEAFF. This sequence joins TRBV12-5 and TRBJ1-1. The CDR3 consists of 13 residues. The germline gives CDR1 LGHNT, CDR2 FRNRAP. Variable domain in full (rest from reference TRBV12-5 and TRBJ1-1): DARVTQTPRHKVTEMGQEVTMRCQPILGHNTVFWYRQTMMQGLELLAYFRNRAPLDDSGMPKDRFSAEMPDATLATLKIQPSEPRDSAVYFCASGLPEGAEAFFGQGTRLTVV.

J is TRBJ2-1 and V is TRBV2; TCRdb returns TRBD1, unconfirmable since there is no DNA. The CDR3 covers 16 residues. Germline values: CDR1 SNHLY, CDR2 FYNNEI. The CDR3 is CASSESPDRAIHEQFF. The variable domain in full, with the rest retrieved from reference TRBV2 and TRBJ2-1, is EPEVTQTPSHQVTQMGQEVILRCVPISNHLYFYWYRQILGQKVEFLVSFYNNEISEKSEIFDDQFSVERPDGSNFTLKIRSTKLEDSAMYFCASSESPDRAIHEQFFGPGTRLTVL.

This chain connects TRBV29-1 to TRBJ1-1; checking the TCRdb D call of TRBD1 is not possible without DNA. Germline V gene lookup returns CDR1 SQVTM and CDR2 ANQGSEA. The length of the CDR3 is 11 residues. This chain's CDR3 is CSATGNTEAFF.

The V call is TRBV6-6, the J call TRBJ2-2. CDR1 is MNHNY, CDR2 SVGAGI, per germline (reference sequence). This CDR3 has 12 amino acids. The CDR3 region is CASSYNTGELFF.

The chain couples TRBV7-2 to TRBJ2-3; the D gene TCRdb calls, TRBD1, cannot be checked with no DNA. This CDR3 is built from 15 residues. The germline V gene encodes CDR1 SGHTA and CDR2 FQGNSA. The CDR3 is CASSGRGHSTDTQYF.

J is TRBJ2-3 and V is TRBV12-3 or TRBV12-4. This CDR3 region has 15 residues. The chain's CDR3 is CASSFTESPTDTQYF.

CDR3 in amino acids: CSVEGSSYEQYF. J is TRBJ2-7 and V is TRBV29-1. Germline CDR1 and CDR2: SQVTM and ANQGSEA. CDR3 length: 12 residues.

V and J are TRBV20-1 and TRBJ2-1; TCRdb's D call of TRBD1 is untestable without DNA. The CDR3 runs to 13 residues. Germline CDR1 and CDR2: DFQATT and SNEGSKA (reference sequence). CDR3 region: CSAFEDSNNEQFF.